The rows below give T cell receptor beta chains drawn from one sample of a study of blood T cell repertoires in COVID-19. The table came from immunoSEQ multiplex PCR; TCRdb's copy has only in-frame clones and leaves some out. Of roughly 300,000 clones listed, about 76% are singletons. Sequenced input: peripheral blood. Receptor source: a woman in her fifties or sixties with active or convalescent COVID-19. CDR3s include the opening cysteine and the closing phenylalanine or tryptophan. The D gene is left open where the match is weak. Only part of the rows carry a size: once, few, many, or a class if the clone is expanded.

J gene: TRBJ2-7; clone size: .; V gene: TRBV30; D gene: TRBD2; CDR3 protein: CAWSARTSGLRSYEQYF; CDR3 DNA: TGTGCCTGGAGCGCCCGAACTAGCGGCCTAAGGTCCTACGAGCAGTACTTC
J gene: TRBJ1-4; clone size: .; V gene: TRBV11-2; D gene: .; CDR3 protein: CASSLALAGGEKLFF; CDR3 DNA: TGTGCCAGCAGCTTAGCGCTAGCGGGCGGTGAAAAACTGTTTTTT
J gene: TRBJ1-2; clone size: .; V gene: TRBV11-2; D gene: .; CDR3 protein: CASSLVAPGDGYTF; CDR3 DNA: TGTGCCAGCAGCTTAGTCGCGCCGGGGGATGGCTACACCTTC
J gene: TRBJ1-1; clone size: .; V gene: TRBV15; D gene: .; CDR3 protein: CATSRDLLNTEAFF; CDR3 DNA: TGTGCCACCAGCAGAGATCTGTTGAACACTGAAGCTTTCTTT
J gene: TRBJ2-3; clone size: .; V gene: TRBV5-1; D gene: TRBD1; CDR3 protein: CASSSGQGTDTQYF; CDR3 DNA: TGCGCCAGCAGCTCCGGACAGGGCACAGATACGCAGTATTTT
J gene: TRBJ2-7; clone size: .; V gene: TRBV6-5; D gene: TRBD1; CDR3 protein: CASSRQGYEQYF; CDR3 DNA: TGTGCCAGCAGTCGACAGGGCTACGAGCAGTACTTC
J gene: TRBJ1-2; clone size: .; V gene: TRBV4-1; D gene: .; CDR3 protein: CASSRLQVSNYGYTF; CDR3 DNA: TGCGCCAGCAGCCGCCTGCAGGTATCTAACTATGGCTACACCTTC
J gene: TRBJ1-5; clone size: .; V gene: TRBV29-1; D gene: TRBD1; CDR3 protein: CSGSRGQDQPQHF; CDR3 DNA: TGCAGCGGATCCAGGGGGCAGGATCAGCCCCAGCATTTT
J gene: TRBJ2-4; clone size: .; V gene: TRBV3-1/TRBV3-2; D gene: .; CDR3 protein: CASSQGGLAKNIQYF; CDR3 DNA: TGTGCCAGCAGCCAAGGGGGCCTAGCCAAAAACATTCAGTACTTC
J gene: TRBJ2-1; clone size: .; V gene: TRBV7-3; D gene: .; CDR3 protein: CASSLNPGSDSYNEQFF; CDR3 DNA: TGTGCCAGCAGCTTAAATCCTGGAAGCGACTCCTACAATGAGCAGTTCTTC
J gene: TRBJ2-7; clone size: .; V gene: TRBV4-1; D gene: .; CDR3 protein: CASSQESGDEQYF; CDR3 DNA: TGCGCCAGCAGCCAAGAGTCAGGGGATGAGCAGTACTTC
J gene: TRBJ1-4; clone size: .; V gene: TRBV12-3/TRBV12-4; D gene: .; CDR3 protein: CASSLGGGQLFF; CDR3 DNA: TGTGCCAGCAGTTTAGGGGGAGGGCAACTGTTTTTT
J gene: TRBJ1-2; clone size: .; V gene: TRBV10-2; D gene: .; CDR3 protein: CASSEPWAASNYGYTF; CDR3 DNA: TGCGCCAGCAGTGAACCCTGGGCAGCTTCTAACTATGGCTACACCTTC
J gene: TRBJ2-1; clone size: .; V gene: TRBV4-2; D gene: .; CDR3 protein: CASSQDTSAGVYNEQFF; CDR3 DNA: TGTGCCAGCAGCCAAGATACCTCAGCCGGGGTATACAATGAGCAGTTCTTC
J gene: TRBJ1-1; clone size: .; V gene: TRBV19; D gene: .; CDR3 protein: CASREGTYTEAFF; CDR3 DNA: TGTGCCAGTAGGGAGGGGACCTACACTGAAGCTTTCTTT
J gene: TRBJ2-2; clone size: .; V gene: TRBV27; D gene: .; CDR3 protein: CASSQEPWGPGGELFF; CDR3 DNA: TGTGCCAGCAGCCAGGAGCCTTGGGGGCCCGGCGGGGAGCTGTTTTTT
J gene: TRBJ2-1; clone size: .; V gene: TRBV7-7; D gene: TRBD2; CDR3 protein: CASSPTSGGANEQFF; CDR3 DNA: TGTGCCAGCAGCCCTACTAGCGGGGGGGCCAATGAGCAGTTCTTC
J gene: TRBJ2-7; clone size: .; V gene: TRBV3-1/TRBV3-2; D gene: TRBD2; CDR3 protein: CASSQVSSSGARGNEQYF; CDR3 DNA: TGTGCCAGCAGCCAAGTCTCGTCTAGCGGGGCCCGAGGGAACGAGCAGTACTTC
J gene: TRBJ2-7; clone size: .; V gene: TRBV19; D gene: TRBD2; CDR3 protein: CASSPGGTASYEQYF; CDR3 DNA: TGTGCCAGTAGTCCGGGGGGGACGGCCTCCTACGAGCAGTACTTC
J gene: TRBJ1-4; clone size: .; V gene: TRBV10-3; D gene: TRBD1; CDR3 protein: CAISEPRQGLNEKLFF; CDR3 DNA: TGTGCCATCAGTGAGCCCCGACAGGGCCTAAATGAAAAACTGTTTTTT
J gene: TRBJ2-1; clone size: .; V gene: TRBV7-9; D gene: .; CDR3 protein: CASSPRAGGRNEQFF; CDR3 DNA: TGTGCCAGCAGCCCCCGGGCCGGGGGTAGAAATGAGCAGTTCTTC
J gene: TRBJ2-5; clone size: .; V gene: TRBV19; D gene: TRBD1; CDR3 protein: CASSIAGRGTQETQYF; CDR3 DNA: TGTGCCAGTAGTATAGCCGGCAGGGGGACCCAAGAGACCCAGTACTTC
J gene: TRBJ1-5; clone size: .; V gene: TRBV6-5; D gene: TRBD1; CDR3 protein: CASRQGAYQPQHF; CDR3 DNA: TGTGCCAGCCGACAGGGGGCGTATCAGCCCCAGCATTTT
J gene: TRBJ2-7; clone size: .; V gene: TRBV6-5; D gene: .; CDR3 protein: CASSLGQSYEQYF; CDR3 DNA: TGTGCCAGCAGTCTAGGACAAAGCTACGAGCAGTACTTC
J gene: TRBJ2-3; clone size: few; V gene: TRBV10-1; D gene: TRBD2; CDR3 protein: CASSRSGGADTQYF; CDR3 DNA: TGCGCCAGCAGCCGTAGCGGGGGGGCAGATACGCAGTATTTT
J gene: TRBJ2-1; clone size: .; V gene: TRBV25-1; D gene: .; CDR3 protein: CASSSPGNEQFF; CDR3 DNA: TGTGCCAGCAGTAGTCCGGGCAATGAGCAGTTCTTC
J gene: TRBJ2-1; clone size: once; V gene: TRBV6-1; D gene: TRBD1; CDR3 protein: CASSEAPGTVYNEQFF; CDR3 DNA: TGTGCCAGCAGTGAAGCACCCGGGACAGTGTACAATGAGCAGTTCTTC
J gene: TRBJ2-1; clone size: .; V gene: TRBV4-2; D gene: .; CDR3 protein: CASSPGVQLEQFF; CDR3 DNA: TGTGCCAGCAGCCCAGGGGTGCAGCTCGAGCAGTTCTTC
J gene: TRBJ1-2; clone size: .; V gene: TRBV5-1; D gene: TRBD1; CDR3 protein: CASSLEGQGAYGYTF; CDR3 DNA: TGCGCCAGCAGCTTGGAGGGACAGGGTGCCTATGGCTACACCTTC
J gene: TRBJ1-1; clone size: .; V gene: TRBV30; D gene: TRBD1; CDR3 protein: CAWRGRTGGVMNTEAFF; CDR3 DNA: TGTGCCTGGAGGGGAAGGACAGGGGGGGTGATGAACACTGAAGCTTTCTTT
J gene: TRBJ2-3; clone size: .; V gene: TRBV7-3; D gene: TRBD2; CDR3 protein: CASSPSGGAGDTQYF; CDR3 DNA: TGTGCCAGCAGCCCAAGCGGGGGGGCAGGAGATACGCAGTATTTT
J gene: TRBJ1-4; clone size: .; V gene: TRBV7-9; D gene: TRBD1; CDR3 protein: CASSLGDSRAEKLFF; CDR3 DNA: TGTGCCAGCAGCTTGGGGGACAGCCGGGCTGAAAAACTGTTTTTT
J gene: TRBJ1-1; clone size: .; V gene: TRBV11-3; D gene: TRBD1; CDR3 protein: CASSLGQGDDTEAFF; CDR3 DNA: TGTGCCAGCAGCTTAGGACAGGGGGATGACACTGAAGCTTTCTTT
J gene: TRBJ1-5; clone size: .; V gene: TRBV4-3; D gene: TRBD1; CDR3 protein: CASSRQQGAHQPQHF; CDR3 DNA: TGCGCCAGCAGCCGTCAACAGGGGGCCCATCAGCCCCAGCATTTT
J gene: TRBJ1-1; clone size: .; V gene: TRBV4-1; D gene: .; CDR3 protein: CASSQGNVYWGPLNTEAFF; CDR3 DNA: TGCGCCAGCAGCCAAGGAAATGTGTATTGGGGCCCTTTGAACACTGAAGCTTTCTTT
J gene: TRBJ2-1; clone size: .; V gene: TRBV18; D gene: .; CDR3 protein: CASSPLAPVGGNEQFF; CDR3 DNA: TGTGCCAGCTCACCACTGGCCCCCGTAGGGGGCAATGAGCAGTTCTTC
J gene: TRBJ1-3; clone size: .; V gene: TRBV6-6; D gene: .; CDR3 protein: CASHQGLGNTIYF; CDR3 DNA: TGTGCCAGCCACCAGGGGCTAGGAAACACCATATATTTT
J gene: TRBJ1-2; clone size: once; V gene: TRBV25-1; D gene: .; CDR3 protein: CASRREGNYGYTF; CDR3 DNA: TGTGCCAGCAGGAGGGAGGGGAACTATGGCTACACCTTC
J gene: TRBJ2-5; clone size: .; V gene: TRBV2; D gene: TRBD2; CDR3 protein: CASRSSGGLQETQYF; CDR3 DNA: TGTGCCAGCAGGTCTAGCGGGGGGCTCCAAGAGACCCAGTACTTC
J gene: TRBJ1-4; clone size: .; V gene: TRBV14; D gene: TRBD1; CDR3 protein: CASSQEDRASEKLFF; CDR3 DNA: TGTGCCAGCAGCCAAGAGGACAGGGCGTCTGAAAAACTGTTTTTT
J gene: TRBJ1-2; clone size: .; V gene: TRBV12-5; D gene: TRBD1; CDR3 protein: CASGFAGGAQTDGYTF; CDR3 DNA: TGTGCTAGTGGTTTCGCAGGGGGCGCCCAGACTGATGGCTACACCTTC
J gene: TRBJ2-7; clone size: .; V gene: TRBV10-3; D gene: .; CDR3 protein: CAISADSLRFEQYF; CDR3 DNA: TGTGCCATCAGTGCGGACAGTCTGAGGTTCGAGCAGTACTTC
J gene: TRBJ1-4; clone size: .; V gene: TRBV7-2; D gene: TRBD1; CDR3 protein: CASSYQGAGSEKLFF; CDR3 DNA: TGTGCCAGCAGCTACCAGGGGGCGGGTTCTGAAAAACTGTTTTTT
J gene: TRBJ2-4; clone size: .; V gene: TRBV2; D gene: TRBD2; CDR3 protein: CASRELSGGAVGAKNIQYF; CDR3 DNA: TGTGCCAGCAGAGAGCTTAGCGGGGGGGCTGTTGGAGCCAAAAACATTCAGTACTTC
J gene: TRBJ2-7; clone size: few; V gene: TRBV6-6; D gene: TRBD1; CDR3 protein: CASSYRGQAYEQYF; CDR3 DNA: TGTGCCAGCAGTTACAGGGGGCAAGCCTACGAGCAGTACTTC
J gene: TRBJ2-5; clone size: .; V gene: TRBV15; D gene: TRBD2; CDR3 protein: CAILPISGGVQETQYF; CDR3 DNA: TGTGCCATACTCCCGATTAGCGGGGGGGTCCAAGAGACCCAGTACTTC
J gene: TRBJ2-2; clone size: .; V gene: TRBV24-1; D gene: .; CDR3 protein: CATSLFRGELFF; CDR3 DNA: TGTGCCACCAGTCTGTTCCGCGGGGAGCTGTTTTTT
J gene: TRBJ2-3; clone size: once; V gene: TRBV7-9; D gene: TRBD2; CDR3 protein: CASSFQRGYTDTQYF; CDR3 DNA: TGTGCCAGCAGCTTCCAGCGGGGATACACAGATACGCAGTATTTT
J gene: TRBJ1-1; clone size: few; V gene: TRBV7-3; D gene: .; CDR3 protein: CASSLDPGTEAFF; CDR3 DNA: TGTGCCAGCAGCCTCGACCCGGGCACTGAAGCTTTCTTT
J gene: TRBJ2-5; clone size: .; V gene: TRBV11-2; D gene: TRBD2; CDR3 protein: CASSWSGGPQETQYF; CDR3 DNA: TGTGCCAGCAGCTGGAGCGGGGGGCCACAAGAGACCCAGTACTTC
J gene: TRBJ2-2; clone size: .; V gene: TRBV27; D gene: .; CDR3 protein: CAIEGVTGELFF; CDR3 DNA: TGTGCCATCGAAGGGGTTACCGGGGAGCTGTTTTTT
J gene: TRBJ2-3; clone size: .; V gene: TRBV2; D gene: TRBD1; CDR3 protein: CASSPDRGDTDTQYF; CDR3 DNA: TGTGCCAGCAGTCCGGACAGGGGCGACACAGATACGCAGTATTTT
J gene: TRBJ2-2; clone size: .; V gene: TRBV11-3; D gene: .; CDR3 protein: CASSLEARVYRTAGELFF; CDR3 DNA: TGTGCCAGCAGCTTAGAGGCCCGGGTCTATCGAACCGCCGGGGAGCTGTTTTTT
J gene: TRBJ1-2; clone size: .; V gene: TRBV9; D gene: .; CDR3 protein: CASSLRWPGYGYTF; CDR3 DNA: TGTGCCAGCAGCTTACGGTGGCCGGGCTATGGCTACACCTTC
J gene: TRBJ2-1; clone size: .; V gene: TRBV7-3; D gene: .; CDR3 protein: CASSSTRGSFLGEQFF; CDR3 DNA: TGTGCCAGCAGCTCAACTAGGGGGTCCTTCCTTGGGGAGCAGTTCTTC
J gene: TRBJ1-1; clone size: few; V gene: TRBV4-1; D gene: TRBD1; CDR3 protein: CASSQLGQGNTEAFF; CDR3 DNA: TGCGCCAGCAGCCAACTCGGACAGGGGAACACTGAAGCTTTCTTT
J gene: TRBJ1-3; clone size: .; V gene: TRBV4-1; D gene: TRBD1; CDR3 protein: CASSPRGTGTTIYF; CDR3 DNA: TGCGCCAGCAGCCCAAGGGGGACAGGGACCACCATATATTTT
J gene: TRBJ1-5; clone size: .; V gene: TRBV5-1; D gene: .; CDR3 protein: CASSLGGRNNQPQHF; CDR3 DNA: TGCGCCAGCAGCTTGGGGGGCAGGAACAATCAGCCCCAGCATTTT
J gene: TRBJ2-4; clone size: .; V gene: TRBV3-1/TRBV3-2; D gene: TRBD1; CDR3 protein: CASKDRAANIQYF; CDR3 DNA: TGTGCCAGCAAAGACAGGGCTGCAAACATTCAGTACTTC
J gene: TRBJ1-3; clone size: .; V gene: TRBV7-6; D gene: .; CDR3 protein: CASSLVEAGATGNTIYF; CDR3 DNA: TGTGCCAGCAGCTTAGTCGAGGCAGGGGCGACTGGAAACACCATATATTTT